This T cell receptor (beta chain) came from a study of blood T cells in healthy people across ages. About the research overall: Using template switching, researchers captured about one barcoded beta molecule for each two T cells.

In germline, CDR1 is SEHNR, CDR2 FQNEAQ (reference sequence). The V end was cut by 8 bases, the J end by 10 bases, with 6 bases between. The CDR3 consists of 9 residues. Together with a sample-barcoded 5' primer, a J-beta primer mix was included in a second PCR lasting about 6 to 11 cycles. MiXCR, run by TCRdb on the 5' RACE reads, gives a single entry per CDR3 protein. The repertoire includes around 800,000 distinct CDR3 sequences, about a quarter of them detected once, and 3% sits in the top ten. This clonotype was detected a few times. This sample was shared with a second study, whose subject was T cells of mothers and their children.

The source material was blood. The source of this sequence is a boy aged 5 to 17 in good health. The chain couples TRBV7-9 to TRBJ2-1, with D unclear. This CDR3 is CASEMEQFF. The DNA for the CDR3 is TGTGCCAGCGAGATGGAGCAGTTCTTC.